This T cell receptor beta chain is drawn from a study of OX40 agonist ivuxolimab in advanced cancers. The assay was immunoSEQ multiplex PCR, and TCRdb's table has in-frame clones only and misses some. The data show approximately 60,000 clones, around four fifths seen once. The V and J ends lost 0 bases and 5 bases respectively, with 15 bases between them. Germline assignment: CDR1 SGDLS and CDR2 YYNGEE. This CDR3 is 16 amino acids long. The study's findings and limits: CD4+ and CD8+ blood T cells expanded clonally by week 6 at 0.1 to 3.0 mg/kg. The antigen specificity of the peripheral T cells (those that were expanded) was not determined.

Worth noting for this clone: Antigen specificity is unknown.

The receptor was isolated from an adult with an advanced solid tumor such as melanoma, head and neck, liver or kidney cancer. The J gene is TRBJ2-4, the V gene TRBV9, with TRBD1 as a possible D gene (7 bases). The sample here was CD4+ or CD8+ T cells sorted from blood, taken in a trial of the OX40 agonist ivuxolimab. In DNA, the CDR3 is TGTGCCAGCAGCGTAGGAGGGGGGACAGAGGAAAACATTCAGTACTTC. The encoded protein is CASSVGGGTEENIQYF.